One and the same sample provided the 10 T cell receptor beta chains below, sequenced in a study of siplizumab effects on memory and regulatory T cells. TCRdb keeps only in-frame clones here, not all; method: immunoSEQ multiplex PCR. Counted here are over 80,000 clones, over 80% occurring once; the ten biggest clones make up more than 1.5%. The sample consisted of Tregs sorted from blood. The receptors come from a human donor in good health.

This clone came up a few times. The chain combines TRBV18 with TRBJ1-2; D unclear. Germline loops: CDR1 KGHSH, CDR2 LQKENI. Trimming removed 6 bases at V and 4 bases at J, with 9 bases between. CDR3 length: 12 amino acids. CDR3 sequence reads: CASSQNSYGYTF. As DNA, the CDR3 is TGTGCCAGCTCCCAGAATAGCTATGGCTACACCTTC.

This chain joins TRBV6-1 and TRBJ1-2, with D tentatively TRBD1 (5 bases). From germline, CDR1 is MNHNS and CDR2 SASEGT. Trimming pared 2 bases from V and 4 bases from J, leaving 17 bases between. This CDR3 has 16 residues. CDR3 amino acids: CASSEWGRAGGYGYTF. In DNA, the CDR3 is TGTGCCAGCAGTGAATGGGGCAGGGCGGGCGGCTATGGCTACACCTTC.

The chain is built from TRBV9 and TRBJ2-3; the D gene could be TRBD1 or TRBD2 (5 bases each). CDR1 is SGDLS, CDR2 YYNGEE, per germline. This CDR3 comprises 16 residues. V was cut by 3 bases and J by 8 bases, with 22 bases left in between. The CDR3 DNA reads TGTGCCAGCAGCGGAGGGTTGAGGGGCAAGTCGGCTACGCAGTATTTT. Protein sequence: CASSGGLRGKSATQYF.

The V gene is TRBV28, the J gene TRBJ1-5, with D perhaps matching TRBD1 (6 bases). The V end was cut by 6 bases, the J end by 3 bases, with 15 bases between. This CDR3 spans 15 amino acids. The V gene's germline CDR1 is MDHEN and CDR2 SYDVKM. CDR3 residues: CASRRGDIDNQPQHF. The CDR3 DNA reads TGTGCCAGCAGACGCGGGGACATAGACAATCAGCCCCAGCATTTT.

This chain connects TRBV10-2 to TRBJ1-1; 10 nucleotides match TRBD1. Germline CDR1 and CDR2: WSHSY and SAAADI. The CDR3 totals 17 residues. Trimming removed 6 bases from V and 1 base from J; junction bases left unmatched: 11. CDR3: CASRGDRGLLANTEAFF. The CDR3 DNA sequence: TGCGCCAGCAGGGGGGACAGGGGCCTTCTCGCGAACACTGAAGCTTTCTTT.

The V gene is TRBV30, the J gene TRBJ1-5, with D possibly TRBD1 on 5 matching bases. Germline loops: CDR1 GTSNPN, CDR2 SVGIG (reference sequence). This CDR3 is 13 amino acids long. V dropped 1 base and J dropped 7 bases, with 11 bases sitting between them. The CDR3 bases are TGTGCCTGGAGTGGGGGCGGCGGACAGCCCCAGCATTTT. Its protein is CAWSGGGGQPQHF.

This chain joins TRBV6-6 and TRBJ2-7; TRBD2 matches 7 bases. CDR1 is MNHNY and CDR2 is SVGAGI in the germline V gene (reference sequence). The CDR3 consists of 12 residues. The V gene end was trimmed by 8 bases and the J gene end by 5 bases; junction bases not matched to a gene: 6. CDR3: CASQFGGDEQYF. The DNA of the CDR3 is TGTGCCAGCCAGTTTGGGGGGGACGAGCAGTACTTC.

CDR3 coding DNA: TGTGCCAGCAGCCCCGTTGGGGGGCGAGGGGAGCAGTACTTC. Protein product: CASSPVGGRGEQYF. The chain carries TRBV9 and TRBJ2-7; D might be TRBD1 or TRBD2, each matching 6 bases. CDR1 SGDLS and CDR2 YYNGEE come from the germline V gene. V lost 4 bases and J 7 bases, leaving 18 bases between the germline ends. The CDR3 extends over 14 amino acids.

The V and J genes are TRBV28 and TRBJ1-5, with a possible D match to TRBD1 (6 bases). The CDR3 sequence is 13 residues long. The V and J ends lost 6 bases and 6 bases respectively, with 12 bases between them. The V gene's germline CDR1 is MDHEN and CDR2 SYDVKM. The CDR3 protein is CASRVGQFQPQHF. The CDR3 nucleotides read TGTGCCAGCAGGGTAGGACAGTTTCAGCCCCAGCATTTT.

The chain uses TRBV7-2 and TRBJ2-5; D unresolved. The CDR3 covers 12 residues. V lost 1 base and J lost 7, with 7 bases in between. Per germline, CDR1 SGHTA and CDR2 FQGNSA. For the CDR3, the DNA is TGTGCCAGCAGCTTAGACCATACGACCCAGTACTTC. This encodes CASSLDHTTQYF.